This paragraph covers one T cell receptor (beta chain) sequence. The antigen it binds to is not known. Per-base quality was not reported, and no clone a single base away is much larger than it. The germline V gene supplies CDR1 KGHSH and CDR2 LQKENI. The CDR3 runs 13 residues from the cysteine to the phenylalanine. The entry retains the CDR3 DNA only, 39 bases that are in frame from base 1. The germline V and J ends show losses of 3 bases and 8 bases respectively, and no gene match explains 4 bases of the junction. The data were taken from a study of blood T cell repertoires in COVID-19 (dated by TCRdb to 2019 to 2021). As for the study more broadly: Samples covering the acute and convalescent phases of COVID-19 were provided by collaborators in the United States, Italy and Spain. Subjects who had been exposed to COVID-19, were actively infected with it, or had recovered from it provided the deeply sampled blood TCRbeta repertoires that made up the dataset. The samples were drawn from the first 160 participants of the ongoing ImmuneRACE study and from over 950 subjects provided by 6 global collaborators. A de-identified subject ID, COVID-19 status, age in years and sex were almost always included in the sample metadata. The prospective study material was composed of cDNA or gDNA derived from T cells, B-cell-depleted T cells, or PBMCs. A freely available public database, intended as a resource for researchers studying the immune response to SARS-CoV-2, is where the repertoires were released. Where available, HLA class I and class II types were obtained from metadata supplied by the sample provider rather than from assay-based typing.

The paper as a whole reports these results and caveats: Clinical and demographic metadata were provided uncurated, with the amount varying by source and participant.

TCRbeta CDR3 regions were amplified from genomic DNA by means of the immunoSEQ Assay, a bias-controlled multiplex PCR. The original methods were these. Within the assay, amplification of reference gene primers was used to estimate how many nucleated cells each sample contained. To quantify the absolute abundance of each unique TCRbeta CDR3 rearrangement, sequence reads were collapsed and filtered. For each sample, productive Simpson clonality was calculated by taking the square root of Simpson's diversity index across productive rearrangements. TCRdb provides this immuneACCESS table in a form limited to in-frame rearrangements. Some clones are lacking; in checked studies, under half of them reflect an unresolved V gene, and why the rest are absent is not known. The D gene and trimming were derived from the DNA, and the V and J assignments and clone size from that table. The sample yields over 200,000 clones; 65% to 85% were counted once. Of the sample, 27% falls within the top ten clones.

The collaborating institutions used their own protocols to collect whole blood in K2EDTA tubes. For TCRbeta analysis, collaborators shipped samples in one of three forms: frozen whole blood, isolated PBMCs, or DNA extracted from either of those sample types. The source material was peripheral blood. The chain couples TRBV18 to TRBJ1-2, with 9 junctional bases fitting TRBD1. This receptor was taken from a middle-aged man with acute or convalescent COVID-19. The CDR3 protein sequence reads: CASSPGTGQGYTF. The DNA sequence follows: TGTGCCAGCTCACCTGGGACAGGGCAAGGCTACACCTTC.